The 23 T cell receptor beta chains in this list originate from one sample, sequenced in a study of blood T cells in healthy people across ages. A sample-barcoded 5' primer and a J-beta primer mix were used in a second PCR of roughly 6 to 11 cycles. TCRdb re-analysed the 5' RACE reads in MiXCR, keeping a single row per CDR3 protein. The sample gives over 950,000 distinct CDR3 sequences, roughly half of which show up once; about a fifth is in the top ten. Sequenced sample: blood. These receptors came from a woman aged 60-70 years in good health.

This sequence joins TRBV12-3 or TRBV12-4 and TRBJ2-1; D gene ambiguous. V was cut by 6 bases and J by 6 bases, with 12 bases left in between. This CDR3 is 13 amino acids long. CDR3 in DNA: TGTGCCAGCAGCACGGTAATCGGCAATGAGCAGTTCTTC. Its translation is CASSTVIGNEQFF.

The chain carries TRBV6-5 and TRBJ2-3; the D gene is possibly TRBD1 (6 bases). The V gene's germline CDR1 is MNHEY and CDR2 SVGAGI. V lost 7 bases, J lost 3 bases, and 14 bases lay in between. This CDR3 has 14 residues. CDR3: CASKTQGGTDTQYF. The CDR3 DNA is TGTGCCAGCAAAACACAGGGTGGGACAGATACGCAGTATTTT.

The rearrangement links TRBV27 to TRBJ2-7; no firm D call. The CDR3 runs to 13 residues. With 6 bases removed from V and 0 bases from J, the gap between germline ends came to 9 bases. Germline-derived CDR1 and CDR2 are MNHEY and SMNVEV (reference sequence). The CDR3 spells CASRTAGSYEQYF. CDR3 nucleotides: TGTGCCAGCAGAACGGCCGGCTCCTACGAGCAGTACTTC.

This clonotype was seen more than once but under ten times. A read error may explain this, as a much larger clone is one base away. This chain connects TRBV20-1 to TRBJ2-7; D is unclear. In germline, CDR1 is DFQATT, CDR2 SNEGSKA (reference sequence). V was cut by 3 bases and J by 0 bases, with 6 bases left in between. The length of the CDR3 is 12 residues. Here the CDR3 DNA reads TGCAGTGCTAGCAGGAGCTCCTACGAGCAGTACTTC. It encodes CSASRSSYEQYF.

A few counts support this clonotype. The chain combines TRBV7-9 with TRBJ2-7; TRBD2 matches at 10 bases. The CDR3 sequence is 12 residues long. Losses at the gene ends were 1 base for V and 12 bases for J; bases not matched to a gene: 3. Germline-derived CDR1 and CDR2 are SEHNR and FQNEAQ (reference sequence). CDR3: CASSLGTSGMYF. CDR3 sequence (DNA): TGTGCCAGCAGCTTAGGTACTAGCGGGATGTACTTC.

The genes are TRBV20-1 and TRBJ2-5, with D possibly matching TRBD1 (6 bases). The J call may be wrong; the DNA end is better matched by TRBJ2-7. Germline V CDR1 and CDR2: DFQATT, SNEGSKA (reference sequence). The CDR3 has 15 amino acids. The CDR3 bases are TGCAGTGCTAGCTTCCGGGACACCTCTATGGACGAGCAGTACTTC. Protein product: CSASFRDTSMDEQYF.

The V gene is TRBV7-9, the J gene TRBJ2-1; tentative D call: TRBD1 (6 bases). CDR1 and CDR2 (germline): SEHNR, FQNEAQ (reference sequence). There are 15 residues in the CDR3. V lost 6 bases to trimming and J lost 5 bases, with 17 bases between them. The CDR3: CASRSSRTANNEQFF. The CDR3 DNA reads as TGTGCCAGCAGGTCCTCGCGGACAGCAAACAATGAGCAGTTCTTC.

This clonotype has more than one count but fewer than ten. The chain has TRBV7-2 and TRBJ1-2; TRBD1 aligns across 7 bases. Germline CDR1 is SGHTA and CDR2 is FQGNSA. J gave up 7 bases and V 5 bases, and 13 bases lay outside the gene matches. The CDR3 covers 15 residues. Here the CDR3 DNA reads TGTGCCAGCAGCCCTCCGGGACAGAGGGCTGGTGGCTACACCTTC. As protein: CASSPPGQRAGGYTF.

This chain joins TRBV6-2 or TRBV6-3 and TRBJ2-4; D is unclear. CDR1 MNHEY and CDR2 SVGEGT come from the germline V gene. The CDR3 totals 14 residues. The V gene lost 8 bases and the J gene lost 0 bases, with 11 bases spanning the gap. Here the CDR3 reads CASGGRLAKNIQYF. The CDR3 DNA reads as TGTGCCAGCGGTGGGCGGCTAGCCAAAAACATTCAGTACTTC.

This clonotype occurred a few times. The chain is built from TRBV4-2 and TRBJ2-7; D assignment may be TRBD1 or TRBD2 (5 bases each). Looked up from germline, CDR1 is LGHNA and CDR2 is YNFKEQ. V was trimmed by 0 bases and J by 3 bases, leaving 18 bases between them. The CDR3 is 17 amino acids. In nucleotides, the CDR3 is TGTGCCAGCAGCCAAGATGTGGGGACGAGGGGCTACTACGAGCAGTACTTC. As protein: CASSQDVGTRGYYEQYF.

In the case of this clonotype: At one of its ends the junction is not consistent with the germline gene, which may arise from a read error. This chain links TRBV7-9 with TRBJ1-4; a possible D gene is TRBD1 (5 bases). The CDR3 covers 12 residues. CDR1 and CDR2 from the germline V gene are SEHNR and FQNEAQ (reference sequence). CDR3: CASSLGWGELFF. The CDR3 nucleotides are TGTGCCAGCAGTTTAGGATGGGGGGAACTGTTTTTT. Based on the CDR3 plus reference TRBV7-9 and TRBJ1-4, the full variable domain is DTGVSQNPRHKITKRGQNVTFRCDPISEHNRLYWYRQTLGQGPEFLTYFQNEAQLEKSRLLSDRFSAERPKGSFSTLEIQRTEQGDSAMYLCASSLGWGELFFGSGTQLSVL.

This chain joins TRBV4-2 and TRBJ2-5; 8 positions agree with TRBD2. V lost 1 base to trimming and J lost 6 bases; unmatched junction nucleotides: 10. The CDR3 has 16 amino acids. CDR1 and CDR2 from the germline V gene are LGHNA and YNFKEQ. The CDR3 DNA reads as TGTGCCAGCAGCCAAGTCTCAGCGGGAGTATCAAAGACCCAGTACTTC. As protein: CASSQVSAGVSKTQYF.

In regard to this clonotype: One junction end does not reproduce the germline sequence, and a read error may be involved. The gene calls are TRBV11-2 and TRBJ2-5; D gene ambiguous. Germline V CDR1 and CDR2: SGHAT, FQNNGV. CDR3 length: 14 amino acids. The CDR3 region is CASNPGSLQQTQYF. The CDR3 region has the DNA TGTGCCAGCAACCCGGGCAGCCTCCAACAGACCCAGTACTTC.

The gene calls are TRBV21-1 and TRBJ1-2. TRBV21-1 is a pseudogene. The CDR3 runs 14 residues. CDR3 in amino acids: CASPGLDSNYGYTF. DNA of the CDR3: TGTGCCAGCCCTGGACTCGACAGTAACTATGGCTACACCTTC.

V gene TRBV7-2 combines with J gene TRBJ1-1, with D perhaps matching TRBD1 (6 bases). The CDR3 is 13 amino acids. Germline values: CDR1 SGHTA, CDR2 FQGNSA. The ends were cut back, 1 base at V and 10 bases at J, with 13 bases in the middle. CDR3 bases: TGTGCCAGCAGCTTAGAGACAGGTTTCTCAGCTTTCTTT. Its translation: CASSLETGFSAFF.

The chain employs TRBV10-3 and TRBJ1-6; D gene unclear. Germline lookup yields CDR1 ENHRY and CDR2 SYGVKD. The CDR3 runs 15 residues. The V end was cut by 3 bases, the J end by 7 bases, with 13 bases between. The DNA of the CDR3 is TGTGCCATCAGTGAAACTGACCGGGAAAATTCACCCCTCCACTTT. As protein: CAISETDRENSPLHF.

The chain links TRBV29-1 to TRBJ2-3; 9 bases agree with TRBD2. Germline assignment: CDR1 SQVTM and CDR2 ANQGSEA. Germline trimming cut 6 bases from V and 6 bases from J; bases unmatched to any gene: 10. The CDR3 covers 14 residues. CDR3 region: CSVDLAGVVDTQYF. CDR3 nucleotides: TGCAGCGTAGACTTAGCGGGAGTAGTCGATACGCAGTATTTT.

The rearrangement links TRBV7-2 to TRBJ2-4; 7 bases align to TRBD1. This CDR3 is 13 amino acids long. The germline V gene encodes CDR1 SGHTA and CDR2 FQGNSA. V dropped 5 bases and J dropped 4; count of bases not matched to a gene: 2. Here the CDR3 reads CASSVGQKNIQYF. As DNA, the CDR3 is TGTGCCAGCAGCGTGGGACAGAAAAACATTCAGTACTTC.

The chain combines TRBV7-8 with TRBJ2-3; no firm D call. This CDR3 contains 14 residues. V was trimmed by 8 bases and J by 0 bases, leaving 12 bases between them. CDR1 and CDR2 from the germline V gene are SGHVS and FQNEAQ. As DNA, the CDR3 is TGTGCCAGCCCATGGCGTCTTAGCACAGATACGCAGTATTTT. Encoded protein: CASPWRLSTDTQYF.

This clonotype was counted a few times. The chain carries TRBV7-2 and TRBJ2-7; D gene uncertain. The germline V gene has CDR1 SGHTA and CDR2 FQGNSA. This CDR3 contains 14 residues. Between the trimmed V and J ends, which lost 5 bases and 0 bases, there was a span of 11 bases. CDR3 DNA: TGTGCCAGCAGCGACCGGGCCTACTCCTACGAGCAGTACTTC. Translation gives CASSDRAYSYEQYF.

As regards this clonotype: The junction shows a germline mismatch at one end, possibly a read error. The J gene is TRBJ1-2, the V gene TRBV6-1; D not certain. Germline values: CDR1 MNHNS, CDR2 SASEGT. The CDR3 consists of 11 residues. In nucleotides, the CDR3 is TGTGCCAGCAGGGAAGGGTATGGCTACACCTTC. This encodes CASREGYGYTF.

This clonotype was seen only a few times. The chain carries TRBV6-2 or TRBV6-3 and TRBJ2-3; no reliable D call. CDR1 and CDR2 (germline): MNHEY, SVGEGT. Deletions cut 0 bases from V and 0 bases from J, with 13 bases between. The CDR3 extends over 17 amino acids. CDR3 DNA: TGTGCCAGCAGTTACTCGGCGGCAGCTACTAGCACAGATACGCAGTATTTT. Encoded protein: CASSYSAAATSTDTQYF.

This clonotype was seen a few times. V and J are TRBV3-1 and TRBJ1-5; the D is unclear. Germline V gene data show CDR1 as LGHDT and CDR2 as YNNKEL (reference sequence). V lost 0 bases to trimming and J lost 9 bases, with 12 bases between them. This CDR3 has 14 amino acids. CDR3 region: CASSQDLSVRPQHF. CDR3 coding DNA: TGTGCCAGCAGCCAAGATCTCTCGGTAAGGCCCCAGCATTTT.